This T cell receptor (beta chain) was identified during a study of blood T cell repertoires in COVID-19. Per the germline V gene, CDR1 is MNHEY and CDR2 is SMNVEV (reference sequence). There are 14 residues in the CDR3. V was cut by 1 base and J by 0 bases, with 4 bases left in between. TCRdb's table, derived via immunoSEQ multiplex PCR, lists solely in-frame clones and lacks some. This sample has some 350,000 clones, with 80% to 90% found just once. Seattle patients were enrolled while actively infected and followed longitudinally. The sequencing sample was made of peripheral blood. The receptor was isolated from a woman aged 45-65 years with COVID-19, enrolled during active disease. The chain couples TRBV27 to TRBJ1-5, with D unclear. The CDR3 DNA reads TGTGCCAGCAGTTTATTCAGTAGCAATCAGCCCCAGCATTTT. This codes for CASSLFSSNQPQHF.